The 17 T cell receptor beta chains below were found in one sample sequenced in a study of blood T cell repertoires in COVID-19. Clones were read by immunoSEQ multiplex PCR, and TCRdb kept only the in-frame ones, dropping some. The data show about 140,000 clones, about 90% seen once. The material sequenced was peripheral blood. The source is a man in his fifties with active or convalescent COVID-19.

This chain joins TRBV10-3 and TRBJ2-7; the match to TRBD1 covers 9 bases. Unmatched junction bases numbered 5, after V lost 4 bases and J lost 7 bases. The length of the CDR3 is 13 residues. Germline V gene sequence: CDR1 ENHRY, CDR2 SYGVKD. This chain's CDR3 is CAISATGGEEQYF. CDR3 nucleotides: TGTGCCATCAGTGCGACAGGGGGGGAAGAGCAGTACTTC.

This sequence joins TRBV3-1 (or the pseudogene TRBV3-2) and TRBJ2-3, with 9 bases aligning to TRBD2. This CDR3 contains 18 residues. The V segment lost 0 bases and the J segment 2 bases; nucleotides outside the gene matches: 9. Per germline, CDR1 LGHDT and CDR2 YNNKEL (reference sequence). The CDR3 DNA reads as TGTGCCAGCAGCCAAGATCCGTATCCTAGCGGGGTCACAGATACGCAGTATTTT. Translating gives CASSQDPYPSGVTDTQYF.

This clone has just one count. The rearrangement joins TRBV19 to TRBJ2-7, with D maybe TRBD1 (5 bases). The CDR3 contains 16 residues. V was trimmed by 4 bases and J by 1 base, leaving 17 bases between them. Germline V CDR1 and CDR2: LNHDA, SQIVND (reference sequence). CDR3 loop: CASSTAKGSPSYEQYF. The CDR3, as DNA: TGTGCCAGTAGTACAGCCAAGGGGTCCCCTTCCTACGAGCAGTACTTC.

The V gene is TRBV5-6, the J gene TRBJ2-7, with TRBD2 as a possible D gene (7 bases). V dropped 0 bases and J dropped 3 bases, with 13 bases sitting between them. The CDR3 sequence is 15 residues long. Germline assignment: CDR1 SGHDT and CDR2 YYEEEE. CDR3 bases: TGTGCCAGCAGCTTGGCCGGGGGGCGCGTCTACGAGCAGTACTTC. Translated: CASSLAGGRVYEQYF.

This rearrangement joins TRBV28 to TRBJ2-2; no reliable D call. CDR1 is MDHEN and CDR2 is SYDVKM in the germline V gene. Trimming took off 5 bases at V and 0 bases at J, with 10 bases between the two ends. The CDR3 consists of 15 residues. The CDR3, as DNA: TGTGCCAGCAGTAACAACGCCCCGAACACCGGGGAGCTGTTTTTT. Translated, it gives CASSNNAPNTGELFF. Full variable domain (rest looked up from reference TRBV28 and TRBJ2-2): DVKVTQSSRYLVKRTGEKVFLECVQDMDHENMFWYRQDPGLGLRLIYFSYDVKMKEKGDIPEGYSVSREKKERFSLILESASTNQTSMYLCASSNNAPNTGELFFGEGSRLTVL.

This clone appeared a single time. The V gene is TRBV7-9, the J gene TRBJ2-5, with TRBD2 as a possible D gene (7 bases). The CDR3 has 13 amino acids. Trimming stripped 5 bases from V and 6 bases from J, with 13 bases between. Looked up from germline, CDR1 is SEHNR and CDR2 is FQNEAQ (reference sequence). The CDR3 region is CASSRGGGKTQYF. CDR3 DNA: TGTGCCAGCAGCCGTGGGGGGGGCAAGACCCAGTACTTC. Filled out from reference TRBV7-9 and TRBJ2-5, the complete variable domain reads DTGVSQNPRHKITKRGQNVTFRCDPISEHNRLYWYRQTLGQGPEFLTYFQNEAQLEKSRLLSDRFSAERPKGSFSTLEIQRTEQGDSAMYLCASSRGGGKTQYFGPGTRLLVL.

The chain joins TRBV6-2 or TRBV6-3 to TRBJ2-3; 10 bases agree with TRBD2. Per the germline V gene, CDR1 is MNHEY and CDR2 is SVGEGT. Trimming at V came to 6 bases and at J to 0 bases, leaving 6 bases not matched to a gene. This CDR3 spans 16 amino acids. The CDR3 region is CASSPSGSRSTDTQYF. The CDR3 coding sequence is TGTGCCAGCAGCCCTAGCGGGAGTCGTAGCACAGATACGCAGTATTTT.

J is TRBJ2-7 and V is TRBV28; 10 bases are a match to TRBD2. The V gene's germline CDR1 is MDHEN and CDR2 SYDVKM. The trim removed 2 bases at V and 1 base at J, leaving 2 bases unmatched. The length of the CDR3 is 15 residues. CDR3: CASSLISGRSYEQYF. CDR3 DNA sequence: TGTGCCAGCAGTTTAATTAGCGGGAGGTCCTACGAGCAGTACTTC.

The chain uses TRBV11-2 and TRBJ1-3, with a weak D call TRBD1 (6 bases). This CDR3 region has 18 residues. Germline assignment: CDR1 SGHAT and CDR2 FQNNGV. V shed 1 base and J shed 0 bases, with 16 bases lying between them. The CDR3 DNA reads as TGTGCCAGCAGCTTAGCGGCTTCAGGGGTAAACTCTGGAAACACCATATATTTT. Translated, it gives CASSLAASGVNSGNTIYF.

V and J are TRBV4-2 and TRBJ1-1; D ambiguous. The germline V gene encodes CDR1 LGHNA and CDR2 YNFKEQ. Trimming removed 0 bases at V and 6 bases at J, with 14 bases between. The CDR3 runs to 15 residues. The CDR3 reads CASSQELIGSAEAFF. The CDR3 DNA sequence: TGTGCCAGCAGCCAAGAACTAATAGGTTCCGCTGAAGCTTTCTTT.

This clone appeared a few times. This chain uses TRBV5-5 with TRBJ2-3; a possible D gene is TRBD2 (5 bases). CDR3 length equals 13 residues. Germline-derived CDR1 and CDR2 are SGHKS and YYEKEE (reference sequence). Between the trimmed V and J ends, which lost 2 bases and 4 bases, there was a span of 8 bases. This chain's CDR3 is CASSFEGPDTQYF. DNA for the CDR3: TGTGCCAGCAGCTTTGAGGGCCCAGATACGCAGTATTTT.

The V gene is TRBV3-1 (or the pseudogene TRBV3-2), the J gene TRBJ1-4, with 7 bases that match TRBD1. This CDR3 is built from 14 residues. Germline CDR1 LGHDT, CDR2 YNNKEL (reference sequence). Trimming removed 2 bases from V and 8 bases from J; junction bases left unmatched: 5. For the CDR3, the DNA is TGTGCCAGCAGCCAACCGACAGGGCGGGAAAAACTGTTTTTT. Residues: CASSQPTGREKLFF.

The chain joins TRBV18 to TRBJ2-3, with TRBD2 matching 12 bases. Germline CDR1 reads KGHSH; CDR2 reads LQKENI. V dropped 5 bases and J dropped 3; count of bases not matched to a gene: 3. The CDR3 covers 15 residues. The CDR3 sequence is CASSMTSGRTDTQYF. CDR3 DNA: TGTGCCAGCTCAATGACTAGCGGGAGAACAGATACGCAGTATTTT.

The genes are TRBV5-5 and TRBJ2-7; D remains ambiguous. CDR3 length equals 14 residues. V was clipped by 0 bases and J by 1 base, with 8 bases between them. Germline V gene sequence: CDR1 SGHKS, CDR2 YYEKEE (reference sequence). DNA for the CDR3: TGTGCCAGCAGCTTGGGACTCCATTCCTACGAGCAGTACTTC. The encoded protein is CASSLGLHSYEQYF.

This clone was seen once. CDR3 DNA: TGTGCCAGCTCACCGTCCAGGAATGAGCAGTTCTTC. This translates into CASSPSRNEQFF. The chain joins TRBV18 to TRBJ2-1; D remains ambiguous. V shed 3 bases and J shed 7 bases, with 7 bases lying between them. Germline CDR1 reads KGHSH; CDR2 reads LQKENI. The CDR3 spans 12 residues.

This clone was counted a single time. This rearrangement joins TRBV5-1 to TRBJ2-2, with 11 positions matching TRBD1. J was trimmed by 5 bases and V by 0 bases; bases with no gene match: 15. CDR1 is SGHRS, CDR2 YFSETQ, per germline. This CDR3 spans 20 amino acids. This CDR3 is CASSLAGTGGPGSRTGELFF. As DNA, the CDR3 is TGCGCCAGCAGCTTGGCCGGGACAGGGGGTCCTGGGAGTAGAACCGGGGAGCTGTTTTTT.

The V call is TRBV20-1, the J call TRBJ1-5; D is unresolved. Germline lookup yields CDR1 DFQATT and CDR2 SNEGSKA (reference sequence). The CDR3 has 14 amino acids. Trimming left V 3 bases short and J 6 bases short, with 15 bases between. The CDR3 region has the DNA TGCAGTGCTAGTTTTCCAGCAGGTAGTCAGCCCCAGCATTTT. Its protein product is CSASFPAGSQPQHF.